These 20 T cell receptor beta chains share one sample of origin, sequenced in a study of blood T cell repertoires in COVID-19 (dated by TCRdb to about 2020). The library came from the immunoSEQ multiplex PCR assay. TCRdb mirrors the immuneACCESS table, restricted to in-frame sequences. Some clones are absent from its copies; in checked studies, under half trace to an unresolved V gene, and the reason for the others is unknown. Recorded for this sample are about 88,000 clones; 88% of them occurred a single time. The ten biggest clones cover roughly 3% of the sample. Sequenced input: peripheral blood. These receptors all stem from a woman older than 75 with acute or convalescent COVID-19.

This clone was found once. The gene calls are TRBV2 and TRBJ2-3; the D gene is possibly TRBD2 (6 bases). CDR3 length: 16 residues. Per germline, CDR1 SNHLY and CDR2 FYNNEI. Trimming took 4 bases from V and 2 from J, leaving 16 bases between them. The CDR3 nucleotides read TGTGCCAGCAGTGTGGGAGCGGGCGACTTCACAGATACGCAGTATTTT. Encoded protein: CASSVGAGDFTDTQYF.

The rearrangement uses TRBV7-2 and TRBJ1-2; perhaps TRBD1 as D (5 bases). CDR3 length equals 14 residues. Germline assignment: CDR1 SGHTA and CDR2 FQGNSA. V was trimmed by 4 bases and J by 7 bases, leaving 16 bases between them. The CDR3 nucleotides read TGTGCCAGCAGCTCCTCGCAGGGAAAGGGTGGCTACACCTTC. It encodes CASSSSQGKGGYTF.

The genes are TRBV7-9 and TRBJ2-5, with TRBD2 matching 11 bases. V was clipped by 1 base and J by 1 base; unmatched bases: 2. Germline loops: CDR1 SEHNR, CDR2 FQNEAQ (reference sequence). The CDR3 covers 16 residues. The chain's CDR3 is CASSLVLAGAQETQYF. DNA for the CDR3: TGTGCCAGCAGCTTAGTACTAGCGGGGGCCCAAGAGACCCAGTACTTC.

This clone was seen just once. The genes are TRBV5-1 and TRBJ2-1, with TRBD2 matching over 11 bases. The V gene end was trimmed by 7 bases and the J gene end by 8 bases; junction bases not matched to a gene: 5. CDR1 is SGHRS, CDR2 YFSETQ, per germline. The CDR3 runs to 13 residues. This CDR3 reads CASSLAGGHEQFF. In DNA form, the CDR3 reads TGCGCCAGCTCATTAGCGGGGGGGCATGAGCAGTTCTTC.

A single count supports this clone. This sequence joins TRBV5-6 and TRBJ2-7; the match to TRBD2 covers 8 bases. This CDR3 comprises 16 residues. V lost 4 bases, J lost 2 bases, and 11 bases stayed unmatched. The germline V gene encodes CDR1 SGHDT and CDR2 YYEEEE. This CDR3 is CASSRGWTSSTYEQYF. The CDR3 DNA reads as TGTGCCAGCAGCAGAGGATGGACTAGCAGCACCTACGAGCAGTACTTC. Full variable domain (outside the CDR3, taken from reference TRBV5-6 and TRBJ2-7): DAGVTQSPTHLIKTRGQQVTLRCSPKSGHDTVSWYQQALGQGPQFIFQYYEEEERQRGNFPDRFSGHQFPNYSSELNVNALLLGDSALYLCASSRGWTSSTYEQYFGPGTRLTVT.

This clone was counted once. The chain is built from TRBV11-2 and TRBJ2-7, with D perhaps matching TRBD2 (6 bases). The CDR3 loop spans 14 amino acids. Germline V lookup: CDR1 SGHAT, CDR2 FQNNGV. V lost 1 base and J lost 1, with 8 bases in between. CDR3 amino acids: CASSLGGRSYEQYF. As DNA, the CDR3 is TGTGCCAGCAGCTTAGGAGGGAGGTCCTACGAGCAGTACTTC.

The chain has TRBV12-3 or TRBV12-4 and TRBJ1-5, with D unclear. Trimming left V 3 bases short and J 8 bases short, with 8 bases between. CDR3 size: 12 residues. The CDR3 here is CASSFGEEPQHF. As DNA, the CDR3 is TGTGCCAGCAGTTTTGGTGAGGAGCCCCAGCATTTT.

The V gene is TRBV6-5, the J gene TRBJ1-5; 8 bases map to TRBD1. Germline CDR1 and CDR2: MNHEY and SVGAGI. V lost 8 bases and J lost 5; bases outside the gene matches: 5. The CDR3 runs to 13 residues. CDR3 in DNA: TGTGCCAGCGGATTACAGGGGGATCAGCCCCAGCATTTT. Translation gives CASGLQGDQPQHF.

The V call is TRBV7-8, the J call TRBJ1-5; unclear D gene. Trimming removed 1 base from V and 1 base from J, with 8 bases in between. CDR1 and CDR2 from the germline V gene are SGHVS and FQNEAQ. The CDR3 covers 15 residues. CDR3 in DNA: TGTGCCAGCAGCTTAGTGGCGGTGAGCAATCAGCCCCAGCATTTT. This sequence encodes CASSLVAVSNQPQHF.

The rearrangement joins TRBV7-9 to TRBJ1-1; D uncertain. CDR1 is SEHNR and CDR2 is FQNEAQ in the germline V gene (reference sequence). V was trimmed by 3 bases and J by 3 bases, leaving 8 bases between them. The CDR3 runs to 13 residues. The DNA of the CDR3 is TGTGCCAGCAGCTTGGGCAGTCACACTGAAGCTTTCTTT. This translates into CASSLGSHTEAFF.

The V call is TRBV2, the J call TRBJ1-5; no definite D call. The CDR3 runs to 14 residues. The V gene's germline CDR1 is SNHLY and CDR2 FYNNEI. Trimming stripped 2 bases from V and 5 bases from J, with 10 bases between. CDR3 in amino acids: CASSEIPSDQPQHF. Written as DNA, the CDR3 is TGTGCCAGCAGTGAAATACCCTCGGATCAGCCCCAGCATTTT.

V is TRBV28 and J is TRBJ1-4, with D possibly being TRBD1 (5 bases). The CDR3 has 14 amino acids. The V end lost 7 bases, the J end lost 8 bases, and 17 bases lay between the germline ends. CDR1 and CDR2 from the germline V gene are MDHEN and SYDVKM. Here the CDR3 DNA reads TGTGCCAGCATCAACGGAGGGGTGGGGGAAAAACTGTTTTTT. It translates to CASINGGVGEKLFF.

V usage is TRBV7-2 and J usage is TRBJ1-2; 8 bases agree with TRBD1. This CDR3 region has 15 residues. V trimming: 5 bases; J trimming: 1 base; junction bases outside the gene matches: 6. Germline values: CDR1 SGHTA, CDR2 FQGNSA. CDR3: CASSRDRSINYGYTF. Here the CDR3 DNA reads TGTGCCAGCAGCCGGGACAGGTCTATTAACTATGGCTACACCTTC. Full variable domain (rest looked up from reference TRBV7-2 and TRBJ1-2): GAGVSQSPSNKVTEKGKDVELRCDPISGHTALYWYRQSLGQGLEFLIYFQGNSAPDKSGLPSDRFSAERTGGSVSTLTIQRTQQEDSAVYLCASSRDRSINYGYTFGSGTRLTVV.

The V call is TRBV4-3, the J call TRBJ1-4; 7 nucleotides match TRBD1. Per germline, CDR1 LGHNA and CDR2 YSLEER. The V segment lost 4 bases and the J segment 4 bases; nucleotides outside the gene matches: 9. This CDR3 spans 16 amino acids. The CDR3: CASSRESGTVNEKLFF. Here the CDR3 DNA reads TGCGCCAGCAGCCGGGAATCCGGGACAGTTAATGAAAAACTGTTTTTT.

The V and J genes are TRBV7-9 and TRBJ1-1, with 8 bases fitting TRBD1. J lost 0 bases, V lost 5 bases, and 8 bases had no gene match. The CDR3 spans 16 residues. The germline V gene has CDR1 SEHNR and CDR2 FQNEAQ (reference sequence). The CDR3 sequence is CASSHGQGGMNTEAFF. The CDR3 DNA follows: TGTGCCAGCAGCCACGGACAGGGAGGTATGAACACTGAAGCTTTCTTT.

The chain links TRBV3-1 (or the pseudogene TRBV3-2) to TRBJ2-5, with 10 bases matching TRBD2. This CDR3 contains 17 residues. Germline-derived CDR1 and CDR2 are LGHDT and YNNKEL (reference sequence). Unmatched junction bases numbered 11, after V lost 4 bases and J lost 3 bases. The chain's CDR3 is CASSRSHLTSGEETQYF. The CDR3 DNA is TGTGCCAGCAGCCGAAGCCACCTTACTAGCGGGGAAGAGACCCAGTACTTC.

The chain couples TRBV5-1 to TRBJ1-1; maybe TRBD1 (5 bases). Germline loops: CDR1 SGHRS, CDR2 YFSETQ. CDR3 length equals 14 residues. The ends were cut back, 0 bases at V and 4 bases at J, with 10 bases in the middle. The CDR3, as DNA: TGCGCCAGCAGCTTGGATTCAGGGTTCACTGAAGCTTTCTTT. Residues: CASSLDSGFTEAFF. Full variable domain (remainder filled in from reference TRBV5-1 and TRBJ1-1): KAGVTQTPRYLIKTRGQQVTLSCSPISGHRSVSWYQQTPGQGLQFLFEYFSETQRNKGNFPGRFSGRQFSNSRSEMNVSTLELGDSALYLCASSLDSGFTEAFFGQGTRLTVV.

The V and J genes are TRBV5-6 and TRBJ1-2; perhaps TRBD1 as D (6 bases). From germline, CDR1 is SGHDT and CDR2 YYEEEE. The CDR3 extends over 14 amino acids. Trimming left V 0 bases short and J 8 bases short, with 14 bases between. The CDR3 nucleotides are TGTGCCAGCAGCTTGGCCAAGTTACAGGGCGGCTACACCTTC. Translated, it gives CASSLAKLQGGYTF.

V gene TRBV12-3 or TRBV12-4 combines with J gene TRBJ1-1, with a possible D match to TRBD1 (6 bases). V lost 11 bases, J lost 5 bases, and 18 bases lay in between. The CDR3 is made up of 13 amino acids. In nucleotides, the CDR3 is TGTGCCGCCCAAGGGGAGGGGGAAACTGAAGCTTTCTTT. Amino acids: CAAQGEGETEAFF.

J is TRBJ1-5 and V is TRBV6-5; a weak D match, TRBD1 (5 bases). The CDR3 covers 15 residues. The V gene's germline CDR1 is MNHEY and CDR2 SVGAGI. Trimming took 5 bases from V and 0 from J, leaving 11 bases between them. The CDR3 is CASSNAGGSNQPQHF. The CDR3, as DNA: TGTGCCAGCAGTAACGCCGGGGGTAGCAATCAGCCCCAGCATTTT.